Presented here are 3 T cell receptor beta chains from one specimen sequenced in a study of CD8 T cells in Susac syndrome. With random hexamers, reverse transcription was performed on about 0.5 to 1 ug of RNA. TCRdb itself ran the immunoSEQ multiplex PCR reads through MiXCR, one entry per CDR3 protein. This sample yields fewer than 200,000 distinct CDR3 sequences, of which 93% are seen a single time; around 0.096% belongs to the top ten. Sequenced sample: CD4+ T cells from PBMCs. All receptors derive from a human donor in good health.

The CDR3 sequence: CASSVDPVGTEAFF. In nucleotides, the CDR3 is TGTGCCAGCAGCGTAGACCCAGTGGGAACTGAAGCTTTCTTT. This chain uses TRBV9 with TRBJ1-1; D is unclear. V lost 0 bases to trimming and J lost 5 bases, with 11 bases between them. The V gene's germline CDR1 is SGDLS and CDR2 YYNGEE. This CDR3 contains 14 residues.

The CDR3 DNA sequence: TGTGCCAGCAGCCAAGATGGACAGGGCCGCACAGATACGCAGTATTTT. Encoded protein: CASSQDGQGRTDTQYF. The rearrangement joins TRBV4-2 to TRBJ2-3; TRBD1 aligns across 8 bases. With 0 bases clipped from V and 1 base from J, the junction kept 3 bases outside the gene matches. The CDR3 runs 16 residues. Germline assignment: CDR1 LGHNA and CDR2 YNFKEQ.

The gene calls are TRBV7-2 and TRBJ1-5; 7 bases line up with TRBD1. V lost 5 bases to trimming and J lost 5 bases; unmatched junction nucleotides: 6. CDR1 is SGHTA and CDR2 is FQGNSA in the germline V gene. The CDR3 runs 14 residues. The CDR3, as DNA: TGTGCCAGCAGCATAACAGGGGCAGATCAGCCCCAGCATTTT. Translated: CASSITGADQPQHF.